A single sample is the source of the 30 T cell receptor beta chains below, sequenced in a study of cytomegalovirus exposure and HLA in healthy donors. With 60 Vbeta and 13 Jbeta primers, the PCR was carried out. Measured with immunoSEQ multiplex PCR; TCRdb has only the in-frame clones, and not every one. The sample shows 95,000 to 150,000 clones, about 75% of them seen only once. Sequences were obtained from PBMCs. The receptors were gathered from a woman aged 40 to 50 in good health and CMV-seropositive.

By its share, this clone is medium-sized. V usage is TRBV6-4 and J usage is TRBJ2-6, with D tentatively TRBD2 (6 bases). V was pared by 5 bases and J by 0 bases, with 11 bases between. The CDR3 spans 16 residues. Germline CDR1 reads MRHNA; CDR2 reads SNTAGT. The CDR3, as DNA: TGTGCCAGCAGTTCCCTCGGGGGCTCTGGGGCCAACGTCCTGACTTTC. This gives the protein CASSSLGGSGANVLTF.

The chain is built from TRBV6-1 and TRBJ2-7; 9 nucleotides match TRBD1. CDR3 length equals 14 residues. The V gene's germline CDR1 is MNHNS and CDR2 SASEGT. Trimming cost V 6 bases and J 4 bases; bases outside gene matches: 7. For the CDR3, the DNA is TGTGCCAGCAGCTGGACAGGGGATTGGTACGAGCAGTACTTC. Protein sequence: CASSWTGDWYEQYF.

The rearrangement links TRBV30 to TRBJ1-5; no reliable D call. Deletions cut 2 bases from V and 4 bases from J, with 9 bases between. The CDR3 loop spans 13 amino acids. CDR1 and CDR2 from the germline V gene are GTSNPN and SVGIG (reference sequence). This chain's CDR3 is CAWSPGLNQPQHF. CDR3 coding DNA: TGTGCCTGGAGTCCGGGTCTAAATCAGCCCCAGCATTTT.

The chain has TRBV30 and TRBJ2-7; a possible D gene is TRBD1 (6 bases). Trimming stripped 3 bases from V and 3 bases from J, with 15 bases between. From germline, CDR1 is GTSNPN and CDR2 SVGIG (reference sequence). The CDR3 loop spans 14 amino acids. The CDR3 nucleotides read TGTGCCTGGAGGGCCGGGCAGGGGCTCTACGAGCAGTACTTC. Residues: CAWRAGQGLYEQYF.

The V call is TRBV19, the J call TRBJ1-2; tentatively, D is TRBD1 (6 bases). V lost 3 bases to trimming and J lost 6 bases, with 8 bases between them. Germline values: CDR1 LNHDA, CDR2 SQIVND (reference sequence). The CDR3 sequence is 12 residues long. In DNA, the CDR3 is TGTGCCAGTAGTATTGGGGGCCATGGCTACACCTTC. Translating gives CASSIGGHGYTF.

This clone turned up a few times. This chain joins TRBV30 and TRBJ2-2; the match to TRBD2 covers 9 bases. The CDR3 extends over 19 amino acids. J lost 7 bases, V lost 1 base, and 19 bases had no gene match. Germline CDR1 and CDR2: GTSNPN and SVGIG (reference sequence). CDR3 coding DNA: TGTGCCTGGAGTGGGGACAGTTTTTCGGCGGGAGGGCCGGGCGGGGAGCTGTTTTTT. Protein: CAWSGDSFSAGGPGGELFF.

This chain links TRBV30 with TRBJ1-2; D remains ambiguous. V dropped 7 bases and J dropped 4 bases, with 22 bases sitting between them. The CDR3 runs 15 residues. The germline gives CDR1 GTSNPN, CDR2 SVGIG (reference sequence). The CDR3 is CAFPLGGGPTYGYTF. The DNA for the CDR3 is TGTGCCTTCCCCCTGGGAGGTGGACCCACCTATGGCTACACCTTC.

This clone was recorded only once. V gene TRBV6-5 combines with J gene TRBJ2-4, with 7 nucleotides matching TRBD1. This CDR3 has 15 residues. CDR1 is MNHEY, CDR2 SVGAGI, per germline. Trimming removed 6 bases from V and 6 bases from J; junction bases left unmatched: 11. This chain's CDR3 is CASSKGGLMRNIQYF. The CDR3 DNA sequence: TGTGCCAGCAGCAAAGGGGGCTTGATGAGAAACATTCAGTACTTC.

The rearrangement links TRBV4-1 to TRBJ2-3, with 9 positions matching TRBD1. Looked up from germline, CDR1 is MGHRA and CDR2 is YSYEKL. This CDR3 has 16 amino acids. V lost 4 bases to trimming and J lost 3 bases; unmatched junction nucleotides: 8. The CDR3 DNA reads TGCGCCAGCAGCCTGGACAGGGGCGGGGGAACAGATACGCAGTATTTT. Encoded protein: CASSLDRGGGTDTQYF.

This rearrangement joins TRBV2 to TRBJ2-7; D is perhaps TRBD2 (6 bases). The CDR3 loop spans 16 amino acids. The V end was cut by 1 base, the J end by 3 bases, with 16 bases between. Per germline, CDR1 SNHLY and CDR2 FYNNEI. The CDR3 here is CASSEVAGPHRYEQYF. CDR3 nucleotide sequence: TGTGCCAGCAGTGAAGTCGCGGGGCCACACCGCTACGAGCAGTACTTC.

V usage is TRBV19 and J usage is TRBJ1-2; D gene ambiguous. From germline, CDR1 is LNHDA and CDR2 SQIVND (reference sequence). This CDR3 spans 13 amino acids. The ends were cut back, 5 bases at V and 7 bases at J, with 14 bases in the middle. DNA of the CDR3: TGTGCCAGTAGTCCCCGCAGGAGGGCTGGCTACACCTTC. Residues: CASSPRRRAGYTF. Full variable domain (remainder filled in from reference TRBV19 and TRBJ1-2): DGGITQSPKYLFRKEGQNVTLSCEQNLNHDAMYWYRQDPGQGLRLIYYSQIVNDFQKGDIAEGYSVSREKKESFPLTVTSAQKNPTAFYLCASSPRRRAGYTFGSGTRLTVV.

This clone was found once. The chain employs TRBV2 and TRBJ1-3, with a tentative D call TRBD1 (6 bases). Trimming left V 1 base short and J 4 bases short, with 14 bases between. The CDR3 covers 16 residues. Germline CDR1 reads SNHLY; CDR2 reads FYNNEI. The CDR3 DNA sequence: TGTGCCAGCAGTGAAGTTGGGGGCCCCCTCGGAAACACCATATATTTT. Protein: CASSEVGGPLGNTIYF.

This rearrangement joins TRBV28 to TRBJ2-3, with TRBD2 matching over 7 bases. Germline CDR1 is MDHEN and CDR2 is SYDVKM. This CDR3 region has 15 residues. Germline trimming cut 5 bases from V and 1 base from J; bases unmatched to any gene: 6. The CDR3 DNA reads as TGTGCCAGCAGTCCTCACGCGGGGGGCACAGATACGCAGTATTTT. Translated: CASSPHAGGTDTQYF. Drawing the rest from reference TRBV28 and TRBJ2-3, the complete variable domain is DVKVTQSSRYLVKRTGEKVFLECVQDMDHENMFWYRQDPGLGLRLIYFSYDVKMKEKGDIPEGYSVSREKKERFSLILESASTNQTSMYLCASSPHAGGTDTQYFGPGTRLTVL.

The V and J genes are TRBV19 and TRBJ2-3; 7 nucleotides align to TRBD2. The J segment lost 9 bases and the V segment lost 8 bases, leaving 11 bases of the junction unmatched. The CDR3 extends over 13 amino acids. CDR1 is LNHDA, CDR2 SQIVND, per germline (reference sequence). Here the CDR3 DNA reads TGTGCCAGTTCGCCAGCCCAGGGAGGGACGCAGTATTTT. Protein: CASSPAQGGTQYF.

The V call is TRBV11-2, the J call TRBJ2-7, with TRBD1 identical over 9 bases. Trimming at V came to 6 bases and at J to 3 bases, leaving 12 bases not matched to a gene. The CDR3 spans 16 residues. Germline CDR1 is SGHAT and CDR2 is FQNNGV. The CDR3 DNA reads as TGTGCCAGCAGTTCCATTGGGACAGGGCGATTCTACGAGCAGTACTTC. Protein: CASSSIGTGRFYEQYF.

This clone was observed a few times. The gene calls are TRBV5-1 and TRBJ1-3; possibly TRBD1 for D (6 bases). The CDR3 length is 15 residues. V was trimmed by 6 bases and J by 3 bases, leaving 16 bases between them. CDR1 is SGHRS, CDR2 YFSETQ, per germline. CDR3 bases: TGCGCCAGCACCCCGACAGGACGGGGTGGAAACACCATATATTTT. Residues: CASTPTGRGGNTIYF.

This clone was counted once. The V call is TRBV6-6, the J call TRBJ1-1, with 8 bases identical to TRBD1. V shed 1 base and J 5 bases; nucleotides not matched to a gene: 9. The CDR3 extends over 16 amino acids. The germline gives CDR1 MNHNY, CDR2 SVGAGI (reference sequence). CDR3 bases: TGTGCCAGCAGTTACTATTCTCGGACAGGGTTAACTGAAGCTTTCTTT. The encoded protein is CASSYYSRTGLTEAFF.

The chain employs TRBV30 and TRBJ2-5; 7 bases fit TRBD1. The J call may be in error: the DNA end matches TRBJ2-7 better. CDR1 and CDR2 from the germline V gene are GTSNPN and SVGIG (reference sequence). This CDR3 region has 12 residues. The CDR3 coding sequence is TGTGCCGCCCGAGGGGGCGGCGTCGAGCAGTACTTC. Its translation: CAARGGGVEQYF.

The rearrangement links TRBV7-3 to TRBJ2-1; a possible D gene is TRBD2 (5 bases). Trimming removed 5 bases from V and 6 bases from J, with 17 bases in between. Germline assignment: CDR1 SGHTA and CDR2 FQGTGA. CDR3 length: 15 amino acids. The CDR3 nucleotides read TGTGCCAGCAGCCGGTGGGCCAGCGGAGGCAATGAGCAGTTCTTC. This encodes CASSRWASGGNEQFF.

The chain carries TRBV27 and TRBJ1-1, with no clear D. CDR3 size: 16 residues. The ends were cut back, 3 bases at V and 2 bases at J, with 16 bases in the middle. Per the germline V gene, CDR1 is MNHEY and CDR2 is SMNVEV (reference sequence). The CDR3 sequence: CASSFGGSAINTEAFF. CDR3 bases: TGTGCCAGCAGTTTCGGAGGCTCAGCCATCAACACTGAAGCTTTCTTT.

This clone has just a few counts. J is TRBJ1-1 and V is TRBV28, with D possibly being TRBD1 (6 bases). Trimming took off 7 bases at V and 7 bases at J, with 19 bases between the two ends. Germline lookup yields CDR1 MDHEN and CDR2 SYDVKM. This CDR3 region has 14 residues. The CDR3, as DNA: TGTGCCAGCATCCAGGGGCCCCCAGTTGATGAAGCTTTCTTT. Amino acids: CASIQGPPVDEAFF.

The CDR3: CASGLGTGGTYEQYF. In DNA, the CDR3 is TGTGCTAGTGGTTTGGGGACAGGGGGTACGTACGAGCAGTACTTC. The chain is built from TRBV12-5 and TRBJ2-7; 10 bases fit TRBD1. Germline CDR1 is LGHNT and CDR2 is FRNRAP. The J segment lost 4 bases and the V segment lost 1 base, leaving 4 bases of the junction unmatched. CDR3 size: 15 residues.

This clone occurred a few times. This chain links TRBV6-1 with TRBJ2-3, with TRBD2 identical over 9 bases. Germline lookup yields CDR1 MNHNS and CDR2 SASEGT. The V and J ends lost 4 bases and 5 bases, in that order; junction bases with no gene match: 7. This CDR3 region has 15 residues. CDR3 region: CASSGLTSGGDTQYF. The CDR3 DNA follows: TGTGCCAGCAGTGGCCTGACTAGCGGAGGAGATACGCAGTATTTT.

Only one count was recorded for this clone. V gene TRBV4-1 combines with J gene TRBJ2-7; TRBD2 aligns across 11 bases. Germline CDR1 MGHRA, CDR2 YSYEKL. The CDR3 sequence is 16 residues long. The junction had 5 bases not matched to a gene; V was cut back by 0 bases and J by 4 bases. For the CDR3, the DNA is TGCGCCAGCAGCCAAGATCTAGGGACTAGCGGATACGAGCAGTACTTC. Translated: CASSQDLGTSGYEQYF.

CDR3 residues: CAWSMGQSTDTQYF. The CDR3 DNA follows: TGTGCCTGGAGTATGGGACAGTCCACAGATACGCAGTATTTT. This chain links TRBV30 with TRBJ2-3; TRBD1 matches 7 bases. The trim removed 2 bases at V and 2 bases at J, leaving 4 bases unmatched. The germline V gene encodes CDR1 GTSNPN and CDR2 SVGIG (reference sequence). CDR3 size: 14 residues.

This clone was seen only a few times. This rearrangement joins TRBV5-6 to TRBJ1-5; a possible D gene is TRBD1 (6 bases). V lost 4 bases and J 3 bases, leaving 17 bases between the germline ends. The CDR3 contains 16 residues. CDR1 and CDR2 from the germline V gene are SGHDT and YYEEEE. The DNA for the CDR3 is TGTGCCAGCAGCCGCTTAGGGGGAGACAACAATCAGCCCCAGCATTTT. Amino acid sequence: CASSRLGGDNNQPQHF.

The rearrangement uses TRBV2 and TRBJ1-1, with TRBD1 identical over 10 bases. The ends lost 4 bases at V and 7 bases at J; junction bases unmatched: 9. Germline-derived CDR1 and CDR2 are SNHLY and FYNNEI. This CDR3 comprises 15 residues. CDR3 residues: CASSGPGQGTYEAFF. Here the CDR3 DNA reads TGTGCCAGCAGTGGGCCGGGACAGGGGACCTATGAAGCTTTCTTT. The full variable domain, its missing parts supplied by reference TRBV2 and TRBJ1-1, is EPEVTQTPSHQVTQMGQEVILRCVPISNHLYFYWYRQILGQKVEFLVSFYNNEISEKSEIFDDQFSVERPDGSNFTLKIRSTKLEDSAMYFCASSGPGQGTYEAFFGQGTRLTVV.

The rearrangement uses TRBV7-3 and TRBJ1-4, with 10 bases fitting TRBD1. Unmatched junction bases numbered 5, after V lost 5 bases and J lost 8 bases. From germline, CDR1 is SGHTA and CDR2 FQGTGA. This CDR3 contains 14 residues. CDR3 amino acids: CASSPTGGEEKLFF. The CDR3 DNA follows: TGTGCCAGCAGCCCGACAGGGGGCGAAGAAAAACTGTTTTTT.

The CDR3 DNA reads as TGTGCCAGCAGTCCTCCACCAGGCGAAAAACTGTTTTTT. It specifies CASSPPPGEKLFF. The chain combines TRBV27 with TRBJ1-4; D is unresolved. CDR3 size: 13 residues. V dropped 5 bases and J dropped 8 bases, with 12 bases sitting between them. CDR1 and CDR2 from the germline V gene are MNHEY and SMNVEV (reference sequence).

The V gene is TRBV5-4, the J gene TRBJ1-6; D is unclear. Trimming removed 3 bases from V and 7 bases from J, with 8 bases in between. Germline loops: CDR1 SGHNT, CDR2 YYREEE (reference sequence). The CDR3 loop spans 13 amino acids. This chain's CDR3 is CASSSDSNSPLHF. For the CDR3, the DNA is TGTGCCAGCAGCTCCGACTCAAATTCACCCCTCCACTTT.